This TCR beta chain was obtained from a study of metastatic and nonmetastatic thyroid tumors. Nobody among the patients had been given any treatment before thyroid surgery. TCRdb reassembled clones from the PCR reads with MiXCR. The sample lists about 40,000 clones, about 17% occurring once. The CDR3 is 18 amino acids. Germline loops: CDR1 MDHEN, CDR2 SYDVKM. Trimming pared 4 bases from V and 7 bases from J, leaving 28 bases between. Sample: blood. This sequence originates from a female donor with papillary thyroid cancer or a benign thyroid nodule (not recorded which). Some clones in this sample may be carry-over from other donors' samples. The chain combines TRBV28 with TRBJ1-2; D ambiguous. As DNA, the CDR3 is TGTGCCAGCAGTTCTCCCGCCATGTCGGGTCCTTCGAGTCCTGGCTACACCTTC. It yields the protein CASSSPAMSGPSSPGYTF.